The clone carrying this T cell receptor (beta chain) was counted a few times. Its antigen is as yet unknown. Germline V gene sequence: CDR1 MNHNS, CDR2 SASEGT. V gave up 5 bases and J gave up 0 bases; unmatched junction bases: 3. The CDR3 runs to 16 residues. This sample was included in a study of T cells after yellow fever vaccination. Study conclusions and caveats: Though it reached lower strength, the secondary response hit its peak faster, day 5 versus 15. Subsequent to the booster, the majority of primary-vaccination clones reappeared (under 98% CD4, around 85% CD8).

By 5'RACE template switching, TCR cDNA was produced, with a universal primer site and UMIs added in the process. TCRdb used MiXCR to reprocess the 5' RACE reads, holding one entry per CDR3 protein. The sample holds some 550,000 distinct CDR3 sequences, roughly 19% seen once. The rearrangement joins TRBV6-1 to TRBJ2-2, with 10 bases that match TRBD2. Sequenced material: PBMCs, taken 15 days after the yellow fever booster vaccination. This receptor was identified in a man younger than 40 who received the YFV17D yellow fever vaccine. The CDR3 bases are TGTGCCAGCAGTCTTAGCGGGAGGACGAACACCGGGGAGCTGTTTTTT. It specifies CASSLSGRTNTGELFF.